The 30 T cell receptor beta chains below all came from one sample that was sequenced in a study of cytomegalovirus exposure and HLA in healthy donors. It was with 60 Vbeta and 13 Jbeta primers that the PCR ran. The protocol was immunoSEQ multiplex PCR, while the TCRdb copy is restricted to in-frame clones and leaves out a portion. The sample lists 90,000 to 120,000 clones; 74% were seen once. The specimen sequenced was PBMCs. These receptors were collected from a man aged 45-65 years in good health and CMV-seropositive.

The chain joins TRBV7-9 to TRBJ2-5; possible D gene TRBD1, 6 bases. V lost 5 bases, J lost 0 bases, and 16 bases lay in between. The CDR3 spans 16 residues. CDR1 is SEHNR, CDR2 FQNEAQ, per germline (reference sequence). In DNA, the CDR3 is TGTGCCAGCAGCCAGGACAGTTTGGGGGACCAAGAGACCCAGTACTTC. This gives the protein CASSQDSLGDQETQYF.

The chain recombines TRBV30 with TRBJ1-2; 7 bases are shared with TRBD1. This CDR3 is 12 amino acids long. Germline CDR1 reads GTSNPN; CDR2 reads SVGIG (reference sequence). The J segment lost 4 bases and the V segment lost 8 bases, leaving 7 bases of the junction unmatched. The DNA for the CDR3 is TGTGCCAGCTACACAGGGGCCTATGGCTACACCTTC. It translates to CASYTGAYGYTF.

This clone was seen once. This sequence joins TRBV11-3 and TRBJ2-1; 7 nucleotides line up with TRBD1. The CDR3 has 14 residues. J gave up 4 bases and V 5 bases, and 5 bases lay outside the gene matches. Germline V gives CDR1 SGHNT, CDR2 YENEEA. The CDR3 region has the DNA TGTGCCAGCAGCAATCGGGACAGTTACAATGAGCAGTTCTTC. It is translated as CASSNRDSYNEQFF.

The chain links TRBV11-2 to TRBJ2-3, with TRBD2 identical over 11 bases. The CDR3 is made up of 16 amino acids. From germline, CDR1 is SGHAT and CDR2 FQNNGV. V shed 2 bases and J 6 bases; nucleotides not matched to a gene: 7. CDR3 sequence reads: CASSLTGTSGGDTQYF. The CDR3 DNA is TGTGCCAGCAGCTTAACCGGGACTAGCGGAGGGGATACGCAGTATTTT.

V usage is TRBV5-1 and J usage is TRBJ1-2; TRBD1 is a possible D gene (6 bases). The CDR3 extends over 13 amino acids. V was trimmed by 4 bases and J by 3 bases, leaving 10 bases between them. Per germline, CDR1 SGHRS and CDR2 YFSETQ. CDR3 loop: CASSPRQDYGYTF. The CDR3 DNA reads as TGCGCCAGCAGCCCTAGACAGGACTATGGCTACACCTTC.

This sequence joins TRBV5-8 and TRBJ2-4, with D tentatively TRBD2 (6 bases). The CDR3 consists of 15 residues. V lost 0 bases and J lost 7, with 14 bases in between. The V gene's germline CDR1 is SGHTS and CDR2 YDEGEE. CDR3 sequence: CASSLGWGEGNIQYF. DNA of the CDR3: TGTGCCAGCAGCTTGGGATGGGGGGAAGGGAACATTCAGTACTTC.

The genes are TRBV27 and TRBJ2-4; 10 bases are shared with TRBD2. Germline-derived CDR1 and CDR2 are MNHEY and SMNVEV (reference sequence). Trimming at V came to 4 bases and at J to 2 bases, leaving 8 bases not matched to a gene. This CDR3 has 17 amino acids. CDR3 sequence: CASSSLTAGGPKNIQYF. The CDR3 DNA reads TGTGCCAGCAGTTCCCTGACAGCGGGGGGGCCCAAAAACATTCAGTACTTC.

The V gene is TRBV10-3, the J gene TRBJ2-5, with 8 bases that match TRBD2. The J call is uncertain, as TRBJ2-7 better fits the DNA end. The germline V gene encodes CDR1 ENHRY and CDR2 SYGVKD. The CDR3 extends over 14 amino acids. CDR3 sequence reads: CAISKTSGLYEQYF. CDR3 DNA: TGTGCCATCAGTAAAACTAGCGGACTATACGAGCAGTACTTC.

The rearrangement uses TRBV7-9 and TRBJ2-1; TRBD1 agrees at 9 bases. This CDR3 is 15 amino acids long. After removal of 2 bases from V and 6 bases from J, the junction contained 5 bases not matched to a gene. In germline, CDR1 is SEHNR, CDR2 FQNEAQ (reference sequence). DNA for the CDR3: TGTGCCAGCAGCTTACCACAGGGGGCGAGCAATGAGCAGTTCTTC. Its protein is CASSLPQGASNEQFF.

The V gene is TRBV11-3, the J gene TRBJ1-1, with 7 nucleotides matching TRBD1. CDR3 length: 14 amino acids. Germline-derived CDR1 and CDR2 are SGHNT and YENEEA. V lost 4 bases to trimming and J lost 0 bases; unmatched junction nucleotides: 2. The CDR3 DNA sequence: TGTGCCAGCAGCTACAGGGGCATGAACACTGAAGCTTTCTTT. Residues: CASSYRGMNTEAFF.

The rearrangement joins TRBV14 to TRBJ1-1, with D tentatively TRBD1 (5 bases). CDR1 is SGHDN and CDR2 is FVKESK in the germline V gene. Trimming removed 9 bases from V and 7 bases from J, with 15 bases in between. The CDR3 extends over 12 amino acids. Here the CDR3 reads CASRGWGGEAFF. CDR3 DNA sequence: TGTGCCAGTCGAGGGTGGGGGGGTGAAGCTTTCTTT. The full variable domain, completed using reference TRBV14 and TRBJ1-1, is EAGVTQFPSHSVIEKGQTVTLRCDPISGHDNLYWYRRVMGKEIKFLLHFVKESKQDESGMPNNRFLAERTGGTYSTLKVQPAELEDSGVYFCASRGWGGEAFFGQGTRLTVV.

The rearrangement uses TRBV4-1 and TRBJ2-7; 12 bases fit TRBD2. Germline CDR1 reads MGHRA; CDR2 reads YSYEKL. Trimming cost V 2 bases and J 0 bases; bases outside gene matches: 2. The CDR3 runs 16 residues. CDR3 DNA sequence: TGCGCCAGCAGCCAAATGACTAGCGGGAGCTCCTACGAGCAGTACTTC. Amino acid sequence: CASSQMTSGSSYEQYF.

V is TRBV6-4 and J is TRBJ2-3, with 12 nucleotides matching TRBD1. Germline CDR1 MRHNA, CDR2 SNTAGT. There are 20 residues in the CDR3. Trimming cost V 6 bases and J 2 bases; bases outside gene matches: 18. The CDR3 DNA follows: TGTGCCAGCAGAATACCGGGACAGGGGGCGGCTAGCGGATTCACAGATACGCAGTATTTT. Its translation: CASRIPGQGAASGFTDTQYF.

This clone was counted between two and nine times. This chain uses TRBV5-5 with TRBJ1-1; no reliable D call. CDR1 and CDR2 (germline): SGHKS, YYEKEE (reference sequence). There are 14 residues in the CDR3. Trimming shortened V by 4 bases and J by 5 bases, and 15 bases separated the two germline ends. CDR3 nucleotide sequence: TGTGCCAGCAGCCCGGTGGGGAGAGCGACTGAAGCTTTCTTT. It translates to CASSPVGRATEAFF. Looking up the rest from reference TRBV5-5 and TRBJ1-1 gives the full variable domain: DAGVTQSPTHLIKTRGQQVTLRCSPISGHKSVSWYQQVLGQGPQFIFQYYEKEERGRGNFPDRFSARQFPNYSSELNVNALLLGDSALYLCASSPVGRATEAFFGQGTRLTVV.

The J gene is TRBJ1-1, the V gene TRBV9, with D possibly TRBD1 on 6 matching bases. The CDR3 length is 15 residues. Germline V gene lookup returns CDR1 SGDLS and CDR2 YYNGEE. The V gene lost 0 bases and the J gene lost 0 bases, with 9 bases spanning the gap. CDR3 protein: CASSVAQGMNTEAFF. In nucleotides, the CDR3 is TGTGCCAGCAGCGTAGCTCAGGGGATGAACACTGAAGCTTTCTTT.

J is TRBJ2-6 and V is TRBV7-9; TRBD2 might be the D (5 bases). Per the germline V gene, CDR1 is SEHNR and CDR2 is FQNEAQ (reference sequence). The CDR3 has 16 residues. The V gene lost 6 bases and the J gene lost 0 bases, with 12 bases spanning the gap. The CDR3 loop is CASSHLGSSGANVLTF. CDR3 coding DNA: TGTGCCAGCAGTCATTTAGGGAGCTCTGGGGCCAACGTCCTGACTTTC. The variable domain in full, with the rest retrieved from reference TRBV7-9 and TRBJ2-6, is DTGVSQNPRHKITKRGQNVTFRCDPISEHNRLYWYRQTLGQGPEFLTYFQNEAQLEKSRLLSDRFSAERPKGSFSTLEIQRTEQGDSAMYLCASSHLGSSGANVLTFGAGSRLTVL.

This rearrangement joins TRBV11-2 to TRBJ2-7; TRBD1 agrees at 7 bases. V lost 1 base and J lost 7; bases outside the gene matches: 7. Germline V gene data show CDR1 as SGHAT and CDR2 as FQNNGV. This CDR3 contains 14 residues. DNA for the CDR3: TGTGCCAGCAGCTTAGTCGAAGGGGGCTCGGAGCAGTACTTC. It translates to CASSLVEGGSEQYF.

This clone was seen a few times. The junction departs from germline at one end; a sequencing error may be responsible. This chain uses TRBV19 with TRBJ1-1; tentatively, D is TRBD1 (5 bases). CDR1 is LNHDA, CDR2 SQIVND, per germline (reference sequence). The CDR3 has 12 amino acids. DNA for the CDR3: TGTGCCAGTAGTTCTCGCCGGGACTTCCAGGTCTTT. Protein: CASSSRRDFQVF.

This clone was counted between two and nine times. The chain links TRBV11-2 to TRBJ2-1, with 11 bases fitting TRBD2. The CDR3 runs to 16 residues. Germline assignment: CDR1 SGHAT and CDR2 FQNNGV. Trimming at V came to 5 bases and at J to 4 bases, leaving 7 bases not matched to a gene. The chain's CDR3 is CASSLLAGGRYNEQFF. In DNA, the CDR3 is TGTGCCAGCAGCCTCTTAGCGGGAGGGAGGTACAATGAGCAGTTCTTC.

This chain links TRBV27 with TRBJ2-1; 7 nucleotides match TRBD1. CDR3 length equals 16 residues. The germline gives CDR1 MNHEY, CDR2 SMNVEV (reference sequence). V was pared by 6 bases and J by 3 bases, with 11 bases of the junction left unmatched. The CDR3 nucleotides read TGTGCCAGCAGCGATATCCAGGGGGTCTTCTACAATGAGCAGTTCTTC. Protein product: CASSDIQGVFYNEQFF.

V usage is TRBV28 and J usage is TRBJ1-2; D is uncertain. Between the trimmed V and J ends, which lost 2 bases and 0 bases, there was a span of 7 bases. The CDR3 runs to 14 residues. Looked up from germline, CDR1 is MDHEN and CDR2 is SYDVKM. In nucleotides, the CDR3 is TGTGCCAGCAGTTTAGCGCAGGCTAACTATGGCTACACCTTC. This encodes CASSLAQANYGYTF.

The chain combines TRBV4-1 with TRBJ1-2, with TRBD1 identical over 8 bases. The CDR3 runs 17 residues. Losses at the gene ends were 3 bases for V and 0 bases for J; bases not matched to a gene: 9. Germline V gene sequence: CDR1 MGHRA, CDR2 YSYEKL. CDR3 in amino acids: CASSHTEAGGANYGYTF. CDR3 coding DNA: TGCGCCAGCAGCCATACAGAAGCAGGGGGCGCTAACTATGGCTACACCTTC.

The chain links TRBV6-1 to TRBJ1-5; perhaps TRBD1 as D (5 bases). V lost 5 bases and J 0 bases, leaving 11 bases between the germline ends. This CDR3 is built from 15 residues. CDR1 is MNHNS and CDR2 is SASEGT in the germline V gene. The CDR3 nucleotides read TGTGCCAGCAGTTGGACACACGATAGCAATCAGCCCCAGCATTTT. It is translated as CASSWTHDSNQPQHF.

V usage is TRBV27 and J usage is TRBJ1-2, with D possibly TRBD1 on 6 matching bases. The V and J ends lost 5 bases and 8 bases respectively, with 24 bases between them. The CDR3 extends over 16 amino acids. Germline CDR1 and CDR2: MNHEY and SMNVEV (reference sequence). The CDR3 nucleotides read TGTGCCAGCAGTCGGCGCTACCAGGGGTCTTCGGGGGGCTACACCTTC. Translation gives CASSRRYQGSSGGYTF.

The rearrangement joins TRBV19 to TRBJ1-3, with TRBD1 matching over 9 bases. The CDR3 consists of 16 residues. CDR1 and CDR2 (germline): LNHDA, SQIVND (reference sequence). Trimming at V came to 6 bases and at J to 5 bases, leaving 11 bases not matched to a gene. The CDR3 DNA reads TGTGCCAGTAGCTTCCAAGGGGACAGGGAGAGAAACACCATATATTTT. Translation: CASSFQGDRERNTIYF.

The V gene is TRBV6-6, the J gene TRBJ1-3; tentatively, D is TRBD1 (6 bases). The CDR3 is made up of 16 amino acids. The germline V and J ends were trimmed by 5 bases and 0 bases, with 14 bases remaining between them. Germline CDR1 and CDR2: MNHNY and SVGAGI (reference sequence). The CDR3 bases are TGTGCCAGCAGTATGGACAGAGCTGACTCTGGAAACACCATATATTTT. The encoded protein is CASSMDRADSGNTIYF.

The chain links TRBV9 to TRBJ1-6; TRBD1 matches at 7 bases. V gave up 3 bases and J gave up 6 bases; unmatched junction bases: 12. CDR1 SGDLS and CDR2 YYNGEE come from the germline V gene. CDR3 length: 17 amino acids. The CDR3 sequence is CASSASGTVPPNSPLHF. The CDR3 DNA reads as TGTGCCAGCAGCGCCTCTGGGACAGTCCCCCCTAATTCACCCCTCCACTTT.

The rearrangement uses TRBV11-2 and TRBJ2-5; 9 nucleotides match TRBD1. The CDR3 extends over 14 amino acids. The ends lost 5 bases at V and 4 bases at J; junction bases unmatched: 5. The germline V gene has CDR1 SGHAT and CDR2 FQNNGV. CDR3: CASSADRGRETQYF. CDR3 DNA sequence: TGTGCCAGCAGCGCGGACAGGGGACGAGAGACCCAGTACTTC.

This clone was observed at least ten times. The gene calls are TRBV5-6 and TRBJ2-7; TRBD2 matches at 12 bases. After removal of 4 bases from V and 3 bases from J, the junction contained 14 bases not matched to a gene. The CDR3 covers 18 residues. The germline V gene encodes CDR1 SGHDT and CDR2 YYEEEE. The CDR3 reads CASSHDAWTSGINYEQYF. For the CDR3, the DNA is TGTGCCAGCAGCCATGACGCCTGGACTAGCGGGATCAACTACGAGCAGTACTTC.

The V and J genes are TRBV7-2 and TRBJ2-3, with D maybe TRBD1 (6 bases). This CDR3 region has 13 residues. V dropped 4 bases and J dropped 6 bases, with 11 bases sitting between them. Germline assignment: CDR1 SGHTA and CDR2 FQGNSA. This CDR3 is CASSSQQGDTQYF. As DNA, the CDR3 is TGTGCCAGCAGCTCGCAACAGGGTGATACGCAGTATTTT. The full variable domain, completed using reference TRBV7-2 and TRBJ2-3, is GAGVSQSPSNKVTEKGKDVELRCDPISGHTALYWYRQSLGQGLEFLIYFQGNSAPDKSGLPSDRFSAERTGGSVSTLTIQRTQQEDSAVYLCASSSQQGDTQYFGPGTRLTVL.